The entry below describes one TCR beta chain. The antigen is undetermined. The sample comes from a study of response to subunit inactivated influenza vaccine. Study results and limitations: Few additional T cells are recruited per seasonal influenza vaccination, authors suggested.

From the RT-PCR reads, TCRdb called clonotypes with MiXCR, one entry per CDR3 protein. The table includes more than 450,000 distinct CDR3 sequences, about an eighth detected once. CDR1 is DFQATT and CDR2 is SNEGSKA in the germline V gene (reference sequence). V lost 6 bases and J lost 2, with 14 bases in between. The CDR3 spans 13 residues. Source: PBMCs from blood, taken on the day of vaccination. This receptor was identified in a man aged 45-65 years who received an inactivated influenza vaccine. The rearrangement joins TRBV20-1 to TRBJ2-7; D is possibly TRBD2 (5 bases). The CDR3, as DNA: TGCAGTGCCGAACGTACCGGGACCTACGAGCAGTACTTC. Amino acid sequence: CSAERTGTYEQYF.